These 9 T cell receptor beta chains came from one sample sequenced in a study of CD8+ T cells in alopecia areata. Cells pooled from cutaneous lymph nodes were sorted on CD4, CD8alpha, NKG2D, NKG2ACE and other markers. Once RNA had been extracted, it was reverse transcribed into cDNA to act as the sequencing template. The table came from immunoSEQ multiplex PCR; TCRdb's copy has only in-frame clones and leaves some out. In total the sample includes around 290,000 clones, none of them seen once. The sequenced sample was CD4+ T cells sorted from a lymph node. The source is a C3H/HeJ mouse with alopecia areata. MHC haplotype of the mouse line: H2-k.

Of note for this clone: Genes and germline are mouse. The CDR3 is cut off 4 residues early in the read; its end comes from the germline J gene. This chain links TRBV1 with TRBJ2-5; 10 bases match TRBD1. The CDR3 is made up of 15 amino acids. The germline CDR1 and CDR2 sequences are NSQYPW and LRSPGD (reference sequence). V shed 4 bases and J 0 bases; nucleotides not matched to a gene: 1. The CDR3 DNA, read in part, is TGCACCTGCAGTGGACAGGGGGCTAACCAAGAC. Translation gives CTCSGQGANQD. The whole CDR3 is CTCSGQGANQDTQYF.

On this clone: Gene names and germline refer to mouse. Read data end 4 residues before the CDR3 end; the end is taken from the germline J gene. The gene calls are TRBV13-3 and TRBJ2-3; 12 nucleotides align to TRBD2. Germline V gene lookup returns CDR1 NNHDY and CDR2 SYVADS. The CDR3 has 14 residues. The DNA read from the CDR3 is TGTGCCAGCAGTGGACTGGGGGGGCAAGAA. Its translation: CASSGLGGQE. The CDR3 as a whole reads CASSGLGGQETLYF.

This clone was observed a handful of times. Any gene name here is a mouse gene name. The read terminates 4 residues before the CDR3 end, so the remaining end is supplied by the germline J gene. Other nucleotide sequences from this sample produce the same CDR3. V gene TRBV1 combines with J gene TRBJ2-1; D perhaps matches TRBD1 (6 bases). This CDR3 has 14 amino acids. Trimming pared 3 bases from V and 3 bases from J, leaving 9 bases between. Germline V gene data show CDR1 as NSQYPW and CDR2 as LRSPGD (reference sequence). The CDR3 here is CTCSAGTLYAEQFF. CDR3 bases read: TGCACCTGCAGTGCCGGGACACTCTATGCT.

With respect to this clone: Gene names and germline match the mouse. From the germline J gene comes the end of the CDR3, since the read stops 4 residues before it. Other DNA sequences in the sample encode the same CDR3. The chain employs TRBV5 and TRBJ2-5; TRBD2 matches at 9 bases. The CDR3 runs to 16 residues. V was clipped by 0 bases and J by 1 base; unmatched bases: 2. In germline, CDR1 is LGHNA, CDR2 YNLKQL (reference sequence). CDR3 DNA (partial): TGTGCCAGCAGCCAAGACTGGGGGGGTGACCAAGAC. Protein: CASSQDWGGDQD. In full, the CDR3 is CASSQDWGGDQDTQYF.

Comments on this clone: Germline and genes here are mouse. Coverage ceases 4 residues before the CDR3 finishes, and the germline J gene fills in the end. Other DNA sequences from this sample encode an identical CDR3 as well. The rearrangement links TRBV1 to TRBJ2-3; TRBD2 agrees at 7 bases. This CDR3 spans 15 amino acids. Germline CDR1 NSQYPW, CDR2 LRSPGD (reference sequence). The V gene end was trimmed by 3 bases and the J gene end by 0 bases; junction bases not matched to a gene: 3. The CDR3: CTCSAGTASAETLYF. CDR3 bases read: TGCACCTGCAGTGCGGGGACTGCTAGTGCAGAA.

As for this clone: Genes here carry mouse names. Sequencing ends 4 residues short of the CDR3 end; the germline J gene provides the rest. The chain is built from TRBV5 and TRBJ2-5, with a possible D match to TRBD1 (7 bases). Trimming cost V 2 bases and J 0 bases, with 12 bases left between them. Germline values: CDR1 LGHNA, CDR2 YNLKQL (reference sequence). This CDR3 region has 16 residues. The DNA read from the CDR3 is TGTGCCAGCAGCCAAACCAGGGGGGTTAACCAAGAC. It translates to CASSQTRGVNQD. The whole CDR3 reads CASSQTRGVNQDTQYF.

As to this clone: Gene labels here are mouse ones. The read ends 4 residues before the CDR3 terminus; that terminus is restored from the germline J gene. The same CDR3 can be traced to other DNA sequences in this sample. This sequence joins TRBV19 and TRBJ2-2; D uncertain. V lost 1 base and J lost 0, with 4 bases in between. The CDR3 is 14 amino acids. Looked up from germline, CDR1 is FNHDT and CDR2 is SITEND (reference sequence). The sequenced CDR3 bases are TGTGCCAGCAGTATATGGGCAAACACCGGG. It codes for CASSIWANTG. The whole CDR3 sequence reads CASSIWANTGQLYF. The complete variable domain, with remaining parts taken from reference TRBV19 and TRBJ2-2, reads GGIITQTPKFLIGQEGQKLTLKCQQNFNHDTMYWYRQDSGKGLRLIYYSITENDLQKGDLSEGYDASREKKSSFSLTVTSAQKNEMAVFLCASSIWANTGQLYFGEGSKLTVL.

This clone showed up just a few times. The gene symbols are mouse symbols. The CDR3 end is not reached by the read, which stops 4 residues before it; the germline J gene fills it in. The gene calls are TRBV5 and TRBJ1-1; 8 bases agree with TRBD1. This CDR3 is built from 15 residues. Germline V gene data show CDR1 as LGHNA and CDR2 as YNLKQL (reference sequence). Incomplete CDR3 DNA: TGTGCCAGCAGCCAAGAGGGGGCAGGGGGCGCA. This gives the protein CASSQEGAGGA. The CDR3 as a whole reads CASSQEGAGGAEVFF.

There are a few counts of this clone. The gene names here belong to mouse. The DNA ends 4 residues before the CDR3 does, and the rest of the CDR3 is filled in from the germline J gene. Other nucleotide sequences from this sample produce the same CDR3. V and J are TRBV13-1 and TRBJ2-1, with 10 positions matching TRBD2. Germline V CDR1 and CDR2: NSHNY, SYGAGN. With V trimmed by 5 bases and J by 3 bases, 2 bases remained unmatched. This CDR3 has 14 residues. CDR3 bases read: TGTGCCAGCAGGGGGACTGGGGTCTATGCT. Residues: CASRGTGVYA. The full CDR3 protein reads CASRGTGVYAEQFF.